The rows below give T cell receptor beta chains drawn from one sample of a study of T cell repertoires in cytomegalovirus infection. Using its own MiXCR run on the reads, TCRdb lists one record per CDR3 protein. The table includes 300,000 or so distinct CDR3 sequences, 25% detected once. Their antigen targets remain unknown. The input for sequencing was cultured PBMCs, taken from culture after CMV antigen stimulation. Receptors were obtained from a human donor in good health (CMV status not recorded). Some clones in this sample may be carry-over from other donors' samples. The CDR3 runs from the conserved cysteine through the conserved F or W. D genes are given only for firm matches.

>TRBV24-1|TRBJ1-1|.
CATSDRNTNTEAFF
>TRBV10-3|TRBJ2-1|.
CAISGKDHLGRNSYNEQFF
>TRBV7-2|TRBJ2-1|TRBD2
CASSPASGSSYNEQFF
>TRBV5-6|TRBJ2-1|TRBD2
CASSLSLAGGLYEQFF
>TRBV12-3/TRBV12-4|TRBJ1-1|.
CASSGRGYTEAFF
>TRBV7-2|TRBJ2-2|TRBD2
CASSPSSGSPTGELFF
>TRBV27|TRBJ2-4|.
CASRELGNIQYF
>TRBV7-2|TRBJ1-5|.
CASSLSGASGSNQPQHF
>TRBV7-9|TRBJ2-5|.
CASSLGAGRRQETQYF
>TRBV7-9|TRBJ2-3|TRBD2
CASSTAGTRTDTQYF
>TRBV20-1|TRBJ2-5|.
CSARDQGGEETQYF
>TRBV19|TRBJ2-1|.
CASRGPFDFDREQFF
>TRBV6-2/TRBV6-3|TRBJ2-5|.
CASESPIGGETQYF
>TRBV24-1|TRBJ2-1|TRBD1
CATRSGQGLPYNEQFF
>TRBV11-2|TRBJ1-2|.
CASRLELGDYGYTF
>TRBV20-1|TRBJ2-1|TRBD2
CSAWRESGYEQFF